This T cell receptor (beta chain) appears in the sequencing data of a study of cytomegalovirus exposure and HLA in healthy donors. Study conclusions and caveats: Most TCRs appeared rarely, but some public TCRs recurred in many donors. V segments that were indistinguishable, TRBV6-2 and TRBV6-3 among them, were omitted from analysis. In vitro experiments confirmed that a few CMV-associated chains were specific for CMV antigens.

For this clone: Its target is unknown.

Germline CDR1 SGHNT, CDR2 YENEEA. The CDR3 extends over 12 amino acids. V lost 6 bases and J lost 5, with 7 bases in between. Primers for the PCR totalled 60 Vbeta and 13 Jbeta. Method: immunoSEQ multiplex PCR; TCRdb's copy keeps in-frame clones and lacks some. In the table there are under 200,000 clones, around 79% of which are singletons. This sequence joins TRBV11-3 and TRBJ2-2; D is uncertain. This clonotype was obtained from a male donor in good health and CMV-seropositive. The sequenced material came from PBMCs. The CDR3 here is CASRAPTGELFF. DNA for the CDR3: TGTGCCAGCAGAGCCCCGACCGGGGAGCTGTTTTTT.